Shown below are 12 T cell receptor beta chains from a single sample sequenced in a study of cytomegalovirus exposure and HLA in healthy donors listed by TCRdb under 2017. Library method: the immunoSEQ multiplex PCR assay. The multiplex PCR relied on a mix of 60 forward primers for TCR Vbeta segments and 13 reverse primers for TCR Jbeta segments. TCRdb re-hosts the immuneACCESS table, in-frame sequences only. Its copies lack some clones; in the studies checked, an unresolved V gene accounts for under half of them, and the cause for the rest is not known. The sample table records approximately 160,000 clones; around 77% of these occur just once. 1.5% to 2% of the sample belongs to the ten largest clones. Sequencing input: PBMCs. Receptors were obtained from a woman aged 25 to 45 in good health and CMV-seronegative.

This clone appeared a few times. The rearrangement joins TRBV11-3 to TRBJ1-1, with 7 bases lining up with TRBD1. This CDR3 region has 12 residues. The germline gives CDR1 SGHNT, CDR2 YENEEA. J lost 9 bases, V lost 5 bases, and 6 bases had no gene match. The CDR3 loop reads CASSRPGQKAFF. The CDR3 nucleotides are TGTGCCAGCAGCCGACCGGGACAGAAAGCTTTCTTT.

V is TRBV6-4 and J is TRBJ2-1, with 10 bases aligning to TRBD1. J gave up 5 bases and V 6 bases, and 7 bases lay outside the gene matches. This CDR3 is built from 15 residues. The germline CDR1 and CDR2 sequences are MRHNA and SNTAGT. The CDR3 nucleotides read TGTGCCAGCAGCCCGACAGGGGGCTTCCACAATGAGCAGTTCTTC. This sequence encodes CASSPTGGFHNEQFF.

The genes are TRBV6-6 and TRBJ2-1, with 12 positions matching TRBD2. Germline V CDR1 and CDR2: MNHNY, SVGAGI (reference sequence). The V gene end was trimmed by 6 bases and the J gene end by 4 bases; junction bases not matched to a gene: 7. This CDR3 comprises 16 residues. As DNA, the CDR3 is TGTGCCAGCAGGACCCAGACTAGCGGGGGATACAATGAGCAGTTCTTC. Protein product: CASRTQTSGGYNEQFF.

The V and J genes are TRBV30 and TRBJ1-2; the D gene is possibly TRBD1 (5 bases). Trimming stripped 2 bases from V and 2 bases from J, with 12 bases between. This CDR3 is built from 14 residues. Per the germline V gene, CDR1 is GTSNPN and CDR2 is SVGIG (reference sequence). In nucleotides, the CDR3 is TGTGCCTGGAGTTATGACAGAGAGAACTATGGCTACACCTTC. Protein sequence: CAWSYDRENYGYTF. Full variable domain (missing parts from reference TRBV30 and TRBJ1-2): SQTIHQWPATLVQPVGSPLSLECTVEGTSNPNLYWYRQAAGRGLQLLFYSVGIGQISSEVPQNLSASRPQDRQFILSSKKLLLSDSGFYLCAWSYDRENYGYTFGSGTRLTVV.

The gene calls are TRBV5-4 and TRBJ1-1; D gene uncertain. Trimming took 2 bases from V and 1 from J, leaving 6 bases between them. The V gene's germline CDR1 is SGHNT and CDR2 YYREEE (reference sequence). This CDR3 spans 13 amino acids. The CDR3 nucleotides read TGTGCCAGCAGCTTTCCGGGGAACACTGAAGCTTTCTTT. Protein sequence: CASSFPGNTEAFF.

This clone was seen a single time. The V gene is TRBV6-1, the J gene TRBJ1-2; possible D gene TRBD1, 5 bases. V was cut by 0 bases and J by 6 bases, with 11 bases left in between. This CDR3 contains 14 residues. Germline V gene data show CDR1 as MNHNS and CDR2 as SASEGT. DNA for the CDR3: TGTGCCAGCAGTGAAGCCGGGGGAGCGGATGGCTACACCTTC. Encoded protein: CASSEAGGADGYTF.

The rearrangement uses TRBV27 and TRBJ1-2, with 8 bases lining up with TRBD1. The J segment lost 3 bases and the V segment lost 5 bases, leaving 8 bases of the junction unmatched. Germline V gives CDR1 MNHEY, CDR2 SMNVEV (reference sequence). The CDR3 is 15 amino acids. The CDR3 sequence is CASSPQGQEYYGYTF. CDR3 nucleotide sequence: TGTGCCAGCAGTCCACAGGGACAGGAGTACTATGGCTACACCTTC.

The chain links TRBV28 to TRBJ1-2; D remains unclear. Germline V gives CDR1 MDHEN, CDR2 SYDVKM. The CDR3 length is 12 residues. Between the trimmed V and J ends, which lost 6 bases and 5 bases, there was a span of 10 bases. The CDR3 DNA follows: TGTGCCAGCAGACCGGGAGTTTATGGCTACACCTTC. This encodes CASRPGVYGYTF.

This sequence joins TRBV9 and TRBJ1-2; TRBD1 agrees at 7 bases. V trimming: 2 bases; J trimming: 6 bases; junction bases outside the gene matches: 7. Germline loops: CDR1 SGDLS, CDR2 YYNGEE. CDR3 length equals 14 residues. DNA for the CDR3: TGTGCCAGCAGCGTTAGGGGGCAAAGCAATGGCTACACCTTC. Translation: CASSVRGQSNGYTF.

This clone was seen a few times. This chain joins TRBV10-3 and TRBJ2-5; 7 bases align to TRBD1. The DNA matches TRBJ2-7 better at its end, which makes the J call doubtful. The length of the CDR3 is 13 residues. CDR1 ENHRY and CDR2 SYGVKD come from the germline V gene. CDR3 nucleotides: TGTGCCACCCACGACAGGGCCGGCGACGAGCAGTACTTC. Translating gives CATHDRAGDEQYF.

V is TRBV28 and J is TRBJ2-1; D is perhaps TRBD2 (5 bases). The CDR3 covers 15 residues. CDR1 is MDHEN and CDR2 is SYDVKM in the germline V gene. Trimming pared 2 bases from V and 1 base from J, leaving 9 bases between. CDR3 region: CASSLPRGSYNEQFF. The CDR3 nucleotides are TGTGCCAGCAGTTTACCCCGGGGATCCTACAATGAGCAGTTCTTC.

The table lists this clone with a few counts. The chain joins TRBV29-1 to TRBJ2-5; 7 bases agree with TRBD2. The CDR3 extends over 15 amino acids. Germline-derived CDR1 and CDR2 are SQVTM and ANQGSEA. The trim removed 2 bases at V and 5 bases at J, leaving 11 bases unmatched. The CDR3 is CSVEPWGRAGETQYF. The DNA for the CDR3 is TGCAGCGTTGAACCGTGGGGGAGGGCCGGGGAGACCCAGTACTTC.